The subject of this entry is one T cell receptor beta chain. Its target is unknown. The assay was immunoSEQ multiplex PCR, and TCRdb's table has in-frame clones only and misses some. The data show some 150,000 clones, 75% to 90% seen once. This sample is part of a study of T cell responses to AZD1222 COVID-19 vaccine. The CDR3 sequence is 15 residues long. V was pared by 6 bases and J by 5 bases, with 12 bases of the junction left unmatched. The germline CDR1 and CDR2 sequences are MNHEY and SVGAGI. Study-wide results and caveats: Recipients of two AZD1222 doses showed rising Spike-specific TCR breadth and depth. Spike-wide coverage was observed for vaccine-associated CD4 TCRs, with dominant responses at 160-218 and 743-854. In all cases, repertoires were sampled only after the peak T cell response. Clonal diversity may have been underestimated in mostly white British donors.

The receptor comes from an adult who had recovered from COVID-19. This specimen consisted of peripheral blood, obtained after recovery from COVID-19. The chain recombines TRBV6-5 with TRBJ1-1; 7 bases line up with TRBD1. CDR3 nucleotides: TGTGCCAGCAGGAGGGACAGCCAAGGTTTTACTGAAGCTTTCTTT. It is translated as CASRRDSQGFTEAFF.